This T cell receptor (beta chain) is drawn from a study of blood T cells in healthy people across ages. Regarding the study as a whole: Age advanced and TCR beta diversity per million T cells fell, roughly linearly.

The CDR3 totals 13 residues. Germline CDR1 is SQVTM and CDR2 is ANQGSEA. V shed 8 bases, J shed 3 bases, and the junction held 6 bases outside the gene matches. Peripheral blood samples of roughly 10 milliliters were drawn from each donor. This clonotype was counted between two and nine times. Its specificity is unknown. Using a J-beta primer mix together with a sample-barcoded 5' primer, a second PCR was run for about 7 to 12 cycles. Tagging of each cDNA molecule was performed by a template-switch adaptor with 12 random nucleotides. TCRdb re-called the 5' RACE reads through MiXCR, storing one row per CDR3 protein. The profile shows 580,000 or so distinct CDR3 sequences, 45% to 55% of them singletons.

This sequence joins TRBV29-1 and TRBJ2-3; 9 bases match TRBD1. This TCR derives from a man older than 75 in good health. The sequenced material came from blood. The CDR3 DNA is TGCAGCCCCACAGGGACAGGGACAGATACGCAGTATTTT. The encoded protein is CSPTGTGTDTQYF.